These T cell receptor beta chains were read from a single sample in a study of healthy donors' naive CD4 and CD8 T cells. TCRdb re-called the reads through MiXCR, storing one row per CDR3 protein. The table includes some 190,000 distinct CDR3 sequences, about four fifths detected once. Specimen: naive CD4+ and CD8+ T cells sorted from blood, pooled from several donors. These TCRs come from a pool of human donors in good health; the sample pools cells from several healthy donors. The CDR3 runs from the conserved cysteine through the conserved F or W. Each record gives: J gene, clone size, D gene, V gene, CDR3 protein, CDR3 DNA. A D gene is named only where the DNA matches it firmly. Part of the rows lack a size; the others show once, few, many or a class for expanded clones.

>TRBJ2-7|-|-|TRBV19
CASSIQASGSYEQYF
TGTGCCAGTAGTATTCAGGCCTCGGGCTCCTACGAGCAGTACTTC
>TRBJ1-2|few|-|TRBV19
CASSRWLVGYGYTF
TGTGCCAGTAGTAGGTGGCTCGTTGGCTATGGCTACACCTTC
>TRBJ2-7|-|TRBD1|TRBV12-3/TRBV12-4
CASSSSGQVYEQYF
TGTGCCAGCAGTTCGTCGGGACAGGTCTACGAGCAGTACTTC
>TRBJ2-5|-|-|TRBV19
CASRSGDRRGETQYF
TGTGCCAGTAGGTCGGGAGATCGGAGGGGAGAGACCCAGTACTTC
>TRBJ1-5|-|-|TRBV19
CASSIHSTYSNQPQHF
TGTGCCAGTAGTATACACAGCACTTATAGCAATCAGCCCCAGCATTTT
>TRBJ2-4|-|TRBD1|TRBV19
CASSRATGDGKNIQYF
TGTGCCAGTAGTAGAGCGACAGGGGATGGCAAAAACATTCAGTACTTC
>TRBJ2-7|-|-|TRBV11-2
CASSLERSTGWYEQYF
TGTGCCAGCAGCTTAGAGCGGTCTACAGGGTGGTACGAGCAGTACTTC
>TRBJ1-2|-|-|TRBV6-5
CASSYTFRTGYTF
TGTGCCAGCAGTTACACCTTCCGGACCGGCTACACCTTC
>TRBJ2-5|-|TRBD2|TRBV6-5
CASSYVAGQETQYF
TGTGCCAGCAGTTACGTAGCGGGCCAAGAGACCCAGTACTTC
>TRBJ2-1|-|-|TRBV15
CATSDSRSLGNEQFF
TGTGCCACCAGCGACAGCCGGAGTTTAGGAAATGAGCAGTTCTTC
>TRBJ1-6|-|TRBD1|TRBV27
CASSQGTGGYNSPLHF
TGTGCCAGCAGTCAGGGGACAGGAGGGTATAATTCACCCCTCCACTTT
>TRBJ2-7|-|TRBD2|TRBV5-6
CASSPGSGRREQYF
TGTGCCAGCTCGCCCGGGAGCGGGAGACGCGAGCAGTACTTC
>TRBJ2-1|-|TRBD1|TRBV5-4
CASSYPTGDEFNEQFF
TGTGCCAGCAGCTACCCCACAGGGGATGAGTTTAATGAGCAGTTCTTC
>TRBJ2-3|-|TRBD2|TRBV10-3
CAISGSTSGYTDTQYF
TGTGCCATCAGTGGGTCGACTAGCGGTTACACAGATACGCAGTATTTT
>TRBJ1-5|few|TRBD1|TRBV27
CASSSGQGGNQPQHF
TGTGCCAGCAGTTCCGGACAGGGAGGCAATCAGCCCCAGCATTTT
>TRBJ1-2|-|TRBD1|TRBV6-6
CASSQGQGLYGYTF
TGTGCCAGCAGCCAAGGACAGGGCCTTTATGGCTACACCTTC
>TRBJ2-1|-|TRBD1|TRBV4-1
CASSHLDRGNEQFF
TGCGCCAGCAGCCACCTGGACAGGGGGAATGAGCAGTTCTTC
>TRBJ1-1|-|TRBD1|TRBV5-1
CASSFGRGSTEAFF
TGTGCCAGCAGCTTCGGCAGGGGGTCCACTGAAGCTTTCTTT